Here is one TCR beta chain with its context. No cognate antigen has been identified for it. No quality values exist for individual bases; no much larger clone is one base distant. Participants in the prospective study were enrolled through a virtual design, were aged about 18 to 100 years, and lived in about 25 United States geographic areas. To assign participants to cohorts, the prospective study relied on clinical history that participants themselves reported in a screening survey and a study questionnaire. Recovered participants in ImmuneRACE Cohort 3 were defined by two consecutive negative NP/OP PCR tests, clearance by a healthcare professional, or resolution of symptoms. Mobile phlebotomists in the prospective study collected whole blood, serum and a nasopharyngeal or oropharyngeal swab from every participant. Additional blood draws and questionnaires over an approximately two-month period could optionally be provided by prospective study participants. Before DNA extraction, blood samples from the prospective study were shipped at room temperature or frozen.

The entry originates in a study of blood T cell repertoires in COVID-19 (dated by TCRdb to 2020 to 2021). Notes on the research overall: Samples covering the acute and convalescent phases of COVID-19 were provided by collaborators in the United States, Italy and Spain. HLA class I and class II types, where available, came from metadata supplied by the sample provider rather than from assay-based typing. Deeply sampled blood TCRbeta repertoires from subjects exposed to, actively infected with, or recovered from COVID-19 were included in the dataset. The samples were drawn from the first 160 participants of the ongoing ImmuneRACE study and from about 1,200 subjects provided by 6 global collaborators. The material from the prospective study consisted of cDNA or gDNA derived from T cells, B-cell-depleted T cells, or PBMCs. Sample metadata almost always included a de-identified subject ID, COVID-19 status, age in years and sex. The repertoires were made available in a free public database intended to serve as a resource for research on the immune response to SARS-CoV-2.

The CDR3, from cysteine to phenylalanine, totals 12 residues. CDR3 DNA is the only sequence kept; it has 36 bases, read in frame from the first base. V is shortened by 2 bases, J by 4 bases, and the region joining them spans 5 bases. What the research found in general, with its limitations: Clinical and demographic metadata were provided uncurated, with the amount varying by source and participant.

TCRbeta CDR3 regions were amplified from genomic DNA using the immunoSEQ Assay, a bias-controlled multiplex PCR. As for the authors' bioinformatics: The number of nucleated cells in each sample was estimated from the amplification of reference gene primers within the assay. To quantify the absolute abundance of each unique TCRbeta CDR3 rearrangement, sequence reads were collapsed and filtered. Productive Simpson clonality was computed per sample as the square root of Simpson's diversity index over productive rearrangements. Entries here come from immuneACCESS through TCRdb and include only in-frame sequences with V and J called. Some clones fail to appear in such tables; in the studies checked, an unresolved V gene covers under half of the shortfall, and the cause of the remainder is unknown. The V and J calls and clone size were taken over from that table, and D and trimming were inferred from the DNA. For this sample the table gives about 330,000 clones, of which approximately 90% were detected only once. Less than 6% of the sample rests with the top ten.

The sample comprised PBMCs or T cells enriched from blood (not recorded which). The chain is made from TRBV12-3 or TRBV12-4 and TRBJ1-2; no D gene is confidently identified. The sequence came from a young woman who had recovered from COVID-19. The sequenced DNA is TGTGCCAGCAGTTTAAATCTCTATGGCTACACCTTC. It is translated as CASSLNLYGYTF.